This TCR beta chain derives from a study of CD8+ T cells in alopecia areata. Points from the study as a whole: Unlike in mice, where it was clearer, TCR sharing across patients was less clear, possibly HLA-related. Affected scalp, especially in alopecia totalis/universalis, had a higher clonality than normal scalp did.

Reverse transcribed after extraction, RNA yielded cDNA as the sequencing template. Libraries were prepared by immunoSEQ multiplex PCR; TCRdb keeps only in-frame clonotypes and omits some of them. The table has around 190,000 clones, just over 55% seen once. Cell sorting on a FACSAria was used to separate CD4+ and CD8+ T cells from the PBMCs. Of note for this clone: The antigen remains unidentified.

The CDR3 runs to 15 residues. The germline V gene has CDR1 SGHDN and CDR2 FVKESK. With 3 bases clipped from V and 4 bases from J, the junction kept 4 bases outside the gene matches. This TCR came from a human donor in good health. The sequencing sample was made of CD8+ T cells sorted from blood. The rearrangement joins TRBV14 to TRBJ2-3; 10 positions agree with TRBD2. CDR3 in DNA: TGTGCCAGCAGCCACCAGCGGGGGGGCGCAGATACGCAGTATTTT. Translation: CASSHQRGGADTQYF. The full variable domain, completed using reference TRBV14 and TRBJ2-3, is EAGVTQFPSHSVIEKGQTVTLRCDPISGHDNLYWYRRVMGKEIKFLLHFVKESKQDESGMPNNRFLAERTGGTYSTLKVQPAELEDSGVYFCASSHQRGGADTQYFGPGTRLTVL.